This entry concerns a single T cell receptor (beta chain). Its target is not known. Germline values: CDR1 GTSNPN, CDR2 SVGIG (reference sequence). The CDR3 spans 12 residues. The V end lost 0 bases, the J end lost 3 bases, and 5 bases lay between the germline ends. The PCR contained 60 Vbeta and 13 Jbeta primers. Libraries were prepared by immunoSEQ multiplex PCR; TCRdb keeps only in-frame clonotypes and omits some of them. The table lists about 100,000 clones. Healthy donors of bone marrow made up the group. These data originate in a study of cytomegalovirus exposure and HLA in healthy donors. Study-wide results and limits: A later analysis reported that several of the most significant clusters appeared to be linked to common viral pathogens, among them Epstein-Barr virus.

Sequencing used PBMCs. V gene TRBV30 combines with J gene TRBJ1-1; D call uncertain. The receptor's source is a man aged 50 to 60 in good health and CMV-seronegative. The CDR3 coding sequence is TGTGCCTGGAGTGTACGGGACACTGAAGCTTTCTTT. The encoded protein is CAWSVRDTEAFF.